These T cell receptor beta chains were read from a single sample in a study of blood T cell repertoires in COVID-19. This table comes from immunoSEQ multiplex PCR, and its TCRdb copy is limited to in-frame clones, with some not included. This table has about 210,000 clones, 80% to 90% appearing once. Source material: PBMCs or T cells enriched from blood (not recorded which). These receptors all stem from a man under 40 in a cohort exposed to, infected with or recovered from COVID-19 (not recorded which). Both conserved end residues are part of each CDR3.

CASWLLAGELGEQYF,TRBJ2-7,TRBV3-1/TRBV3-2
CASSDLGYTF,TRBJ1-2,TRBV25-1
CASRGGQASGNTIYF,TRBJ1-3,TRBV2
CASSTPLRRGRVSYNEQFF,TRBJ2-1,TRBV7-8
CASTLTSGSTDTQYF,TRBJ2-3,TRBV6-5
CASSLPGGLAKNIQYF,TRBJ2-4,TRBV6-2/TRBV6-3
CASTQGTSGSDTQYF,TRBJ2-3,TRBV7-3
CSALRTALAASYNEQFF,TRBJ2-1,TRBV29-1
CSVESDGRARSYNEQFF,TRBJ2-1,TRBV29-1
CASSEGQGLNQPQHF,TRBJ1-5,TRBV5-1
CASSLPGQLREQYF,TRBJ2-7,TRBV28
CASSSRARGRGPYNEQFF,TRBJ2-1,TRBV7-2
CASSFLGQSLRGYTF,TRBJ1-2,TRBV27
CASSQPPSAGPQFF,TRBJ2-1,TRBV18
CASSLDLGARYEQYF,TRBJ2-7,TRBV5-1
CASSLVANEKLFF,TRBJ1-4,TRBV6-5
CASSLDRLAGAGETQYF,TRBJ2-5,TRBV7-2
CASTGATPHPGNTIYF,TRBJ1-3,TRBV7-2
CASTLAGGPGVTGELFF,TRBJ2-2,TRBV7-6
CASSPGQGTRSGANVLTF,TRBJ2-6,TRBV6-2/TRBV6-3
CASSGRLAGVDTQYF,TRBJ2-3,TRBV27
CASSLLFSVNYGYTF,TRBJ1-2,TRBV7-3
CASSPLHPGRDRGFNEQFF,TRBJ2-1,TRBV19
CASSVAAGAQETQYF,TRBJ2-5,TRBV9
CASSQDTGKQFF,TRBJ2-1,TRBV3-1/TRBV3-2
CASSQPIAGEGTYNEQFF,TRBJ2-1,TRBV28
CASSPSRGTEAFF,TRBJ1-1,TRBV18
CASSSLLGGRPYEQYF,TRBJ2-7,TRBV3-1/TRBV3-2
CASSPGLAGVYEQYF,TRBJ2-7,TRBV25-1
CASSFGQDYEQYF,TRBJ2-7,TRBV5-6
CASSVHAGRETQYF,TRBJ2-5,TRBV19
CASSLIGTGKETQYF,TRBJ2-5,TRBV27
CASSLFPSGPDNEQFF,TRBJ2-1,TRBV5-1
CASSFPGQPYHEQYF,TRBJ2-7,TRBV7-9
CASSPLELNEQFF,TRBJ2-1,TRBV27
CASSFRGPRERSPLHF,TRBJ1-6,TRBV27
CSVGQGWEKLFF,TRBJ1-4,TRBV29-1
CASRDRLTGELFF,TRBJ2-2,TRBV2
CASSFQGAGGYTF,TRBJ1-2,TRBV7-2
CASSQDVATKNIQYF,TRBJ2-4,TRBV4-3
CASSLIAGTGGATNEKLFF,TRBJ1-4,TRBV18
CASSIQGSRNQPQHF,TRBJ1-5,TRBV19